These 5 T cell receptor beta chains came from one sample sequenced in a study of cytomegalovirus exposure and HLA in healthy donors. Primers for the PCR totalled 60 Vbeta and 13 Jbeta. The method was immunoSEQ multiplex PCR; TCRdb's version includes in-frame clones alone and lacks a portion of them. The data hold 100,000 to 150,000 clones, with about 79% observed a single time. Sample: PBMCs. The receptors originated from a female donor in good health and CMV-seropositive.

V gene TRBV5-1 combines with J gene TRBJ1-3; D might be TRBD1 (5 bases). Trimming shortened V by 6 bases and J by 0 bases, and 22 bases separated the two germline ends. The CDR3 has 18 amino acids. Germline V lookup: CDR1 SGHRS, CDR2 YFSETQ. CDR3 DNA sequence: TGCGCCAGCACGCCCTGGTACCAGGGTTTTAACTCTGGAAACACCATATATTTT. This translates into CASTPWYQGFNSGNTIYF. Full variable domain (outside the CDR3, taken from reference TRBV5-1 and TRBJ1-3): KAGVTQTPRYLIKTRGQQVTLSCSPISGHRSVSWYQQTPGQGLQFLFEYFSETQRNKGNFPGRFSGRQFSNSRSEMNVSTLELGDSALYLCASTPWYQGFNSGNTIYFGEGSWLTVV.

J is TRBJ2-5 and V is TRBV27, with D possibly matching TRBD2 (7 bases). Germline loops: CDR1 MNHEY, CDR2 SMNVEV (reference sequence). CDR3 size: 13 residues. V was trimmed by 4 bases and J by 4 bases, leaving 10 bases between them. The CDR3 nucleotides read TGTGCCAGCAGTTCCGGGGGGCTAGAGACCCAGTACTTC. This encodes CASSSGGLETQYF.

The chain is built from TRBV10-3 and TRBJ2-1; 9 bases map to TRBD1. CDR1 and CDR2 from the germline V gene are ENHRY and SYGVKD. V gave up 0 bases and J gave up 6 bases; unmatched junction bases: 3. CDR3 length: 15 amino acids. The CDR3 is CAISESGTGLNEQFF. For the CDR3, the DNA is TGTGCCATCAGTGAGTCTGGGACAGGGCTCAATGAGCAGTTCTTC.

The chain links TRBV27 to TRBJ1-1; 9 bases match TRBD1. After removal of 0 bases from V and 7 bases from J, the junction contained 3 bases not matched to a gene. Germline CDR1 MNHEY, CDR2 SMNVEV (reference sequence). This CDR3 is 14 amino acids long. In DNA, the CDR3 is TGTGCCAGCAGTTTATCGACAGGGGGTGGTGAAGCTTTCTTT. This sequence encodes CASSLSTGGGEAFF.

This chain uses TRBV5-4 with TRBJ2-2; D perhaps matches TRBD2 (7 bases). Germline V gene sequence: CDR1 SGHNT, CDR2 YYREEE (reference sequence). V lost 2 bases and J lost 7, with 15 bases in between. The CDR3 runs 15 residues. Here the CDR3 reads CASSLGGARNGELFF. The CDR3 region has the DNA TGTGCCAGCAGCTTAGGGGGGGCAAGGAACGGGGAGCTGTTTTTT.